There are a few counts of the clone carrying this TCR beta chain. This sample stems from a study of T cell repertoires in cytomegalovirus infection. Study as a whole: The public TCR beta signatures pointed to both CMV infection and matching HLA type.

One entry per CDR3 protein, called by TCRdb with MiXCR from the reads. Of 500,000 to 600,000 distinct CDR3 sequences listed, approximately 16% are singletons. Unmatched junction bases numbered 7, after V lost 1 base and J lost 5 bases. This CDR3 is built from 16 residues. Germline loops: CDR1 MGHRA, CDR2 YSYEKL. The sequenced sample was CD8+ T cells from PBMCs. The chain links TRBV4-1 to TRBJ2-1; 8 nucleotides match TRBD2. The sequence was obtained from a human donor in good health (CMV status not recorded). Some clones in this sample may be carry-over from other donors' samples. The CDR3 DNA reads as TGCGCCAGCAGCCAAGTGGGCAGGACTAGCAACAATGAGCAGTTCTTC. Protein: CASSQVGRTSNNEQFF.